This entry lists 14 T cell receptor beta chains sequenced from one sample in a study of T cell responses to AZD1222 COVID-19 vaccine. Libraries were prepared by immunoSEQ multiplex PCR; TCRdb keeps only in-frame clonotypes and omits some of them. The sample includes around 150,000 clones, about 90% seen only once; the top ten take around 1.3%. Sequencing was performed on peripheral blood, taken 28 days after the second AZD1222 dose. These receptors all stem from an adult who received the AZD1222 COVID-19 vaccine.

Regarding this clone: Germline and junction disagree at one end, which may indicate a read error. The rearrangement joins TRBV14 to TRBJ1-1; 7 bases are shared with TRBD1. This CDR3 spans 18 amino acids. Per germline, CDR1 SGHDN and CDR2 FVKESK. This CDR3 is CASSQAPMGIQGNPEAFF. The CDR3 region has the DNA TGTGCCAGCAGCCAGGCTCCCATGGGGATACAGGGGAACCCTGAAGCTTTCTTT.

The V gene is TRBV6-1, the J gene TRBJ1-2; TRBD1 might be the D (6 bases). V lost 2 bases, J lost 4 bases, and 17 bases lay in between. Germline CDR1 and CDR2: MNHNS and SASEGT. This CDR3 is built from 16 residues. CDR3 loop: CASSETVGGQPYGYTF. The CDR3 DNA is TGTGCCAGCAGTGAAACGGTGGGAGGACAGCCCTATGGCTACACCTTC.

The chain joins TRBV30 to TRBJ1-2, with TRBD1 identical over 10 bases. CDR1 and CDR2 (germline): GTSNPN, SVGIG (reference sequence). The CDR3 has 13 residues. V trimming: 4 bases; J trimming: 6 bases; junction bases outside the gene matches: 5. The CDR3 is CAWIGGTGDGYTF. CDR3 sequence (DNA): TGTGCCTGGATTGGGGGGACAGGGGATGGCTACACCTTC.

V gene TRBV10-3 combines with J gene TRBJ2-1; TRBD2 matches at 8 bases. V lost 6 bases and J lost 7; bases outside the gene matches: 5. The CDR3 spans 13 residues. Germline assignment: CDR1 ENHRY and CDR2 SYGVKD. CDR3 sequence reads: CAIRGLDGNEQFF. The CDR3 DNA reads TGTGCCATCAGGGGACTAGACGGGAATGAGCAGTTCTTC.

The gene calls are TRBV16 and TRBJ1-2; D is perhaps TRBD1 (5 bases). Germline values: CDR1 KGHSY, CDR2 FQNENV. This CDR3 has 15 residues. V gave up 0 bases and J gave up 11 bases, with 19 bases separating them. CDR3 protein: CASSQSGQGWPPYTF. The CDR3 coding sequence is TGTGCCAGCAGCCAATCTGGGCAGGGATGGCCGCCGTACACCTTC.

This clone was counted once. This chain uses TRBV10-3 with TRBJ1-2, with D unclear. Germline V lookup: CDR1 ENHRY, CDR2 SYGVKD. The CDR3 length is 12 residues. V lost 0 bases to trimming and J lost 14 bases, with 13 bases between them. CDR3 residues: CAISESPKRSTF. CDR3 coding DNA: TGTGCCATCAGTGAGTCCCCGAAACGATCGACCTTC.

The J gene is TRBJ1-1, the V gene TRBV19; no reliable D call. Trimming took off 2 bases at V and 5 bases at J, with 12 bases between the two ends. This CDR3 has 14 amino acids. Per the germline V gene, CDR1 is LNHDA and CDR2 is SQIVND (reference sequence). CDR3 amino acids: CASSISGGRTEAFF. In DNA form, the CDR3 reads TGTGCCAGTAGTATAAGTGGCGGGAGGACTGAAGCTTTCTTT.

CDR3: CASSALSGQPQHF. CDR3 bases: TGTGCCAGCAGTGCCCTTTCGGGTCAGCCCCAGCATTTT. The gene calls are TRBV6-4 and TRBJ1-5; D gene ambiguous. The V gene's germline CDR1 is MRHNA and CDR2 SNTAGT. V gave up 4 bases and J gave up 6 bases, with 10 bases separating them. CDR3 length equals 13 residues.

The chain has TRBV14 and TRBJ2-7, with TRBD1 matching over 8 bases. V gave up 6 bases and J gave up 4 bases; unmatched junction bases: 8. The CDR3 has 14 amino acids. Germline V lookup: CDR1 SGHDN, CDR2 FVKESK. The CDR3 reads CASRRGQGRYEQYF. The CDR3 region has the DNA TGTGCCAGCAGACGCGGACAGGGACGGTACGAGCAGTACTTC.

The J gene is TRBJ1-4, the V gene TRBV5-8; D call uncertain. Germline values: CDR1 SGHTS, CDR2 YDEGEE. The CDR3 runs to 18 residues. V was cut by 0 bases and J by 0 bases, with 15 bases left in between. The CDR3 reads CASSLVIRVGATNEKLFF. CDR3 nucleotide sequence: TGTGCCAGCAGCTTGGTGATCCGGGTTGGGGCAACTAATGAAAAACTGTTTTTT.

This rearrangement joins TRBV30 to TRBJ1-2, with 12 bases aligning to TRBD1. CDR1 and CDR2 from the germline V gene are GTSNPN and SVGIG (reference sequence). The CDR3 length is 13 residues. V gave up 3 bases and J gave up 8 bases; unmatched junction bases: 4. The CDR3 DNA sequence: TGTGCCTGGAGGGGACAGGGGGCGTGGGGCTACACCTTC. Amino acid sequence: CAWRGQGAWGYTF.

The chain uses TRBV10-1 and TRBJ2-5; D might be TRBD1 (6 bases). Germline V CDR1 and CDR2: WNHNN, SYGVQD (reference sequence). The CDR3 is 14 amino acids. The V gene lost 3 bases and the J gene lost 1 base, with 9 bases spanning the gap. The CDR3 loop is CASSETGIQETQYF. The CDR3 DNA reads TGCGCCAGCAGTGAAACAGGGATCCAAGAGACCCAGTACTTC.

The rearrangement uses TRBV7-3 and TRBJ2-1; TRBD1 aligns across 7 bases. Germline values: CDR1 SGHTA, CDR2 FQGTGA. The CDR3 is 13 residues long. J gave up 10 bases and V 5 bases, and 8 bases lay outside the gene matches. In DNA, the CDR3 is TGTGCCAGCAGCGCCGACAGGGCCAGGGAGCAGTTCTTC. This sequence encodes CASSADRAREQFF.

The V gene is TRBV6-5, the J gene TRBJ1-5; D call uncertain. Germline V gene data show CDR1 as MNHEY and CDR2 as SVGAGI. The CDR3 runs to 11 residues. Trimming removed 6 bases from V and 3 bases from J, with 3 bases in between. CDR3 sequence: CASRANQPQHF. CDR3 in DNA: TGTGCCAGCAGGGCCAATCAGCCCCAGCATTTT.